This TCR beta chain was obtained from a study of Ad26.COV2.S vaccination and SARS-CoV-2 variants. Regarding the study as a whole: Individuals receiving vaccine had higher spike-specific TCR breadth than placebo recipients did. For non-spike TCRs, breadth in vaccine recipients resembled that in placebo recipients. After vaccination, reports described spike-specific CD8+ and CD4+ T cell responses as showing substantial breadth. Total responses of T cells may have been underestimated by the analyses of TCR breadth and depth.

Germline lookup yields CDR1 LNHDA and CDR2 SQIVND (reference sequence). The CDR3 contains 13 residues. Trimming removed 10 bases at V and 5 bases at J, with 17 bases between. With respect to this clone: The antigen remains unidentified.

The repertoire was sequenced with immunoSEQ multiplex PCR; TCRdb's copy has only in-frame clones and lacks some. The sample includes 300,000 to 400,000 clones, just over 90% of them seen just once. The material sequenced was peripheral blood, taken after recovery from COVID-19. V and J are TRBV19 and TRBJ2-5; TRBD2 might be the D (6 bases). This TCR was sampled from a human donor who had recovered from COVID-19. The CDR3 loop is CATSTWRVETQYF. Written as DNA, the CDR3 is TGTGCCACGTCAACGTGGAGGGTTGAGACCCAGTACTTC. Full variable domain (remainder filled in from reference TRBV19 and TRBJ2-5): DGGITQSPKYLFRKEGQNVTLSCEQNLNHDAMYWYRQDPGQGLRLIYYSQIVNDFQKGDIAEGYSVSREKKESFPLTVTSAQKNPTAFYLCATSTWRVETQYFGPGTRLLVL.